The rows below give T cell receptor beta chains drawn from one sample of a study of blood T cell repertoires in COVID-19. Produced via immunoSEQ multiplex PCR; TCRdb's table is partial and in-frame only. The repertoire holds 400,000 to 550,000 clones, with about 90% as singletons. Sequenced sample: PBMCs or T cells enriched from blood (not recorded which). The receptor set was obtained from a woman younger than 35 with acute COVID-19. Both conserved end residues are part of each CDR3. The D gene is left open where the match is weak. Size is stated for part of the rows, as once, few or many counts, or as a class when the clone is expanded.

TRBV2	.	TRBJ2-5	.	TGTGCCAGCACACGAAGGGGGGGGACCCAAGAGACCCAGTACTTC	CASTRRGGTQETQYF
TRBV19	.	TRBJ2-5	TRBD2	TGTGCCAGTAGTATCGGACTAGCGGGGCAAGAGACCCAGTACTTC	CASSIGLAGQETQYF
TRBV27	once	TRBJ2-5	.	TGTGCCAGCAGCTCTAGGAGGAGGCAGACCCAGTACTTC	CASSSRRRQTQYF
TRBV6-5	.	TRBJ2-5	TRBD2	TGTGCCAGCAGTTATATAGCGGGAGTAGGAGAGACCCAGTACTTC	CASSYIAGVGETQYF
TRBV7-2	many	TRBJ2-1	.	TGTGCCAGCAGCTTGATTGGGTCTAGCTCCTACAATGAGCAGTTCTTC	CASSLIGSSSYNEQFF
TRBV6-5	.	TRBJ1-1	.	TGTGCCAGCAGCGTTCGACAGAACACTGAAGCTTTCTTT	CASSVRQNTEAFF
TRBV29-1	.	TRBJ2-7	.	TGCAGCGTAGCTTGGGGACAAAGTCGGACAGGAGGGGGCGAGCAGTACTTC	CSVAWGQSRTGGGEQYF
TRBV4-1	many	TRBJ2-3	.	TGCGCCAGCAGCCAAAGTGGGCAGGGGACAGATACGCAGTATTTT	CASSQSGQGTDTQYF
TRBV19	.	TRBJ2-7	.	TGTGCCAGTAGTATGAGGACTAACGAGCAGTACTTC	CASSMRTNEQYF
TRBV5-1	.	TRBJ1-1	.	TGCGCCAGCAGCCCCGATCTACTCGAAGCTTTCTTT	CASSPDLLEAFF
TRBV11-2	.	TRBJ1-2	.	TGTGCCAGCAGCTCCCAAACAGGTTCGCGTGGCTACACCTTC	CASSSQTGSRGYTF
TRBV18	.	TRBJ1-1	.	TGTGCCAGCTCACCACCGAGACGGACTGACACTGAAGCTTTCTTT	CASSPPRRTDTEAFF
TRBV10-1	.	TRBJ2-1	TRBD2	TGCGCCAGCAGTGGGACTAGCGTCAATGAGCAGTTCTTC	CASSGTSVNEQFF
TRBV7-9	.	TRBJ1-1	.	TGTGCCAGCAGAAACGGGACACCGAACACTGAAGCTTTCTTT	CASRNGTPNTEAFF
TRBV10-3	once	TRBJ2-1	TRBD2	TGTGCCATGAGGACTAGCGGGAGCTACAATGAGCAGTTCTTC	CAMRTSGSYNEQFF
TRBV28	.	TRBJ1-2	.	TGTGCCAGCAGCCCGACAGACAATTACTATGGCTACACCTTC	CASSPTDNYYGYTF
TRBV3-1/TRBV3-2	.	TRBJ2-7	TRBD2	TGTGCCAGCAGCCCCGAAGGACTAGCGGGGGGGAGCTCCTACGAGCAGTACTTC	CASSPEGLAGGSSYEQYF
TRBV12-3/TRBV12-4	.	TRBJ2-5	.	TGTGCCAGCAGCTCGGGGAATCGGGAGACCCAGTACTTC	CASSSGNRETQYF
TRBV6-5	.	TRBJ2-1	.	TGTGCCAGCAGTTACGCAGGCAACAATGAGCAGTTCTTC	CASSYAGNNEQFF
TRBV19	.	TRBJ1-2	TRBD1	TGTGCCAGTAGTGCGGGACAGGCGGCCGTCGGGACCTTC	CASSAGQAAVGTF
TRBV30	.	TRBJ2-1	.	TGTGCCTGGTCAACGGGATTCTCCTACAATGAGCAGTTCTTC	CAWSTGFSYNEQFF
TRBV11-2	.	TRBJ2-7	TRBD2	TGTGCCAGCAGCCCTGGACTAGCGGATGCCTACGAGCAGTACTTC	CASSPGLADAYEQYF
TRBV7-9	.	TRBJ1-4	TRBD1	TGTGCCAGCAGCAGTCTACAGGGGACCCCGGAGTTAAGTGAAAAACTGTTTTTT	CASSSLQGTPELSEKLFF
TRBV5-1	.	TRBJ1-6	.	TGCGCCAGCAGCTTGGAGAGACAGACTAATTCACCCCTCCACTTT	CASSLERQTNSPLHF
TRBV5-1	.	TRBJ1-1	.	TGCGCCAGTAGAGGATTCATGAACACTGAAGCTTTCTTT	CASRGFMNTEAFF
TRBV15	.	TRBJ2-7	.	TGTGCCACCAGCAGAGATCCGGGGTACGAGCAGTACTTC	CATSRDPGYEQYF
TRBV4-3	once	TRBJ2-7	.	TGCGCCAGCAGCCAAGATGGTTCTGGGGGCCATAATTCCTACGAGCAGTACTTC	CASSQDGSGGHNSYEQYF
TRBV5-4	.	TRBJ1-4	.	TGTGCCAGCAGCTTGGAATCAGGGATTTATGAAAAACTGTTTTTT	CASSLESGIYEKLFF
TRBV6-5	.	TRBJ1-3	.	TGTGCCAGCAGGGTCGAGGCCTCCTCTGGAAACACCATATATTTT	CASRVEASSGNTIYF
TRBV11-2	.	TRBJ2-4	.	TGTGCCAGCAGCTTAGGACAGCTAGCCAAAAACATTCAGTACTTC	CASSLGQLAKNIQYF
TRBV5-6	once	TRBJ1-5	.	TGTGCCAGCAGCTTGGGGGCGAGGGTCAACAATCAGCCCCAGCATTTT	CASSLGARVNNQPQHF
TRBV5-6	.	TRBJ1-5	.	TGTGCCAGCAGCCTAGGGGTTCTCGCGCCCCAGCATTTT	CASSLGVLAPQHF
TRBV5-4	.	TRBJ1-1	.	TGTGCCAGCAGCTTGGCCTTGTTGGCAGGAGGATCAAAAGCTTTCTTT	CASSLALLAGGSKAFF
TRBV28	.	TRBJ1-6	.	TGTGCCAGCAGTTTGGATAGCAAGGGAGGATCACCCCTCCACTTT	CASSLDSKGGSPLHF
TRBV23-1	.	TRBJ1-2	.	TGCGCCAGCAGTCAGTGGCAGGGAACTAACTATGGCTACACCTTC	CASSQWQGTNYGYTF